A single sample is the source of the 30 T cell receptor beta chains below, sequenced in a study of blood T cell repertoires in COVID-19. The table came from immunoSEQ multiplex PCR; TCRdb's copy has only in-frame clones and leaves some out. The data contain about 200,000 clones, 80% to 90% of them singletons. Sample: peripheral blood. Receptors originate from a man older than 75 with acute or convalescent COVID-19.

This clone appeared once. The chain couples TRBV6-1 to TRBJ1-6; D remains unclear. CDR3 length: 13 amino acids. The ends were cut back, 2 bases at V and 8 bases at J, with 7 bases in the middle. From germline, CDR1 is MNHNS and CDR2 SASEGT. CDR3 DNA: TGTGCCAGCAGTGAACAGGCGTATTCACCCCTCCACTTT. Translated: CASSEQAYSPLHF.

The rearrangement uses TRBV7-3 and TRBJ2-2; 13 bases fit TRBD2. The CDR3 is 16 residues long. The germline gives CDR1 SGHTA, CDR2 FQGTGA. V was pared by 5 bases and J by 6 bases, with 6 bases of the junction left unmatched. The CDR3 protein is CASSPNGLAGAGELFF. CDR3 in DNA: TGTGCCAGCAGCCCCAATGGACTAGCGGGGGCCGGGGAGCTGTTTTTT.

The gene calls are TRBV19 and TRBJ1-1, with 7 positions matching TRBD1. The germline CDR1 and CDR2 sequences are LNHDA and SQIVND (reference sequence). J gave up 1 base and V 5 bases, and 4 bases lay outside the gene matches. CDR3 length: 14 residues. CDR3 DNA sequence: TGTGCCAGTAGTTGGGGACAGTCGAACACTGAAGCTTTCTTT. It specifies CASSWGQSNTEAFF. Full variable domain (remainder filled in from reference TRBV19 and TRBJ1-1): DGGITQSPKYLFRKEGQNVTLSCEQNLNHDAMYWYRQDPGQGLRLIYYSQIVNDFQKGDIAEGYSVSREKKESFPLTVTSAQKNPTAFYLCASSWGQSNTEAFFGQGTRLTVV.

This clone was picked up one time. The chain combines TRBV9 with TRBJ1-5; D perhaps matches TRBD1 (6 bases). CDR1 and CDR2 from the germline V gene are SGDLS and YYNGEE. Trimming stripped 7 bases from V and 0 bases from J, with 14 bases between. The CDR3 runs to 15 residues. The CDR3 sequence: CASRGGRYSNQPQHF. In DNA form, the CDR3 reads TGTGCCAGCCGCGGGGGGCGGTATAGCAATCAGCCCCAGCATTTT.

The chain uses TRBV7-2 and TRBJ2-3, with 8 bases identical to TRBD2. Germline trimming cut 5 bases from V and 3 bases from J; bases unmatched to any gene: 7. Germline V lookup: CDR1 SGHTA, CDR2 FQGNSA. This CDR3 has 15 amino acids. The CDR3 protein is CASSTSGSKTDTQYF. Written as DNA, the CDR3 is TGTGCCAGCAGCACAAGCGGGAGTAAGACAGATACGCAGTATTTT.

This clone was found a few times. The genes are TRBV5-1 and TRBJ1-2, with a tentative D call TRBD1 (6 bases). Per the germline V gene, CDR1 is SGHRS and CDR2 is YFSETQ. V was pared by 7 bases and J by 5 bases, with 15 bases between. The length of the CDR3 is 13 residues. The CDR3 coding sequence is TGCGCCAGCCGTGACAGGCCCCTATATGGCTACACCTTC. It is translated as CASRDRPLYGYTF.

This clone came up once. V and J are TRBV7-2 and TRBJ1-3; D is uncertain. The V and J ends lost 1 base and 0 bases respectively, with 7 bases between them. The germline V gene has CDR1 SGHTA and CDR2 FQGNSA. This CDR3 is 15 amino acids long. The CDR3 spells CASSLGLLSGNTIYF. The CDR3 region has the DNA TGTGCCAGCAGCTTAGGACTCCTCTCTGGAAACACCATATATTTT. Based on the CDR3 plus reference TRBV7-2 and TRBJ1-3, the full variable domain is GAGVSQSPSNKVTEKGKDVELRCDPISGHTALYWYRQSLGQGLEFLIYFQGNSAPDKSGLPSDRFSAERTGGSVSTLTIQRTQQEDSAVYLCASSLGLLSGNTIYFGEGSWLTVV.

J is TRBJ1-5 and V is TRBV27; TRBD1 matches 7 bases. After removal of 7 bases from V and 5 bases from J, the junction contained 26 bases not matched to a gene. Germline CDR1 is MNHEY and CDR2 is SMNVEV (reference sequence). The CDR3 consists of 20 residues. The CDR3 sequence: CASIQQGGPGVLICDQPQHF. The CDR3 DNA reads as TGTGCCAGCATTCAGCAGGGGGGACCAGGGGTTTTAATATGTGATCAGCCCCAGCATTTT.

The chain has TRBV24-1 and TRBJ2-5, with D perhaps matching TRBD1 (5 bases). From germline, CDR1 is KGHDR and CDR2 SFDVKD. Deletions cut 5 bases from V and 1 base from J, with 10 bases between. The CDR3 consists of 14 residues. The DNA of the CDR3 is TGTGCCACCAGTGTTGACAGCACCCAAGAGACCCAGTACTTC. Protein sequence: CATSVDSTQETQYF.

This clone has just a few counts. The J gene is TRBJ2-5, the V gene TRBV28; TRBD2 agrees at 9 bases. This CDR3 comprises 15 residues. The V segment lost 4 bases and the J segment 1 base; nucleotides outside the gene matches: 4. Looked up from germline, CDR1 is MDHEN and CDR2 is SYDVKM. The CDR3 DNA is TGTGCCAGCAGTTCGGGACTAGCTGCCCAAGAGACCCAGTACTTC. Translating gives CASSSGLAAQETQYF.

The chain has TRBV7-9 and TRBJ1-2; D might be TRBD1 (5 bases). The CDR3 is made up of 13 amino acids. The V end lost 5 bases, the J end lost 8 bases, and 15 bases lay between the germline ends. CDR1 and CDR2 (germline): SEHNR, FQNEAQ (reference sequence). CDR3 in DNA: TGTGCCAGCAGCCGCGGCGGGGCCGCCGGCTACACCTTC. Translating gives CASSRGGAAGYTF.

The count of this clone is one. The chain uses TRBV5-8 and TRBJ2-4, with 11 bases lining up with TRBD1. This CDR3 is built from 17 residues. V dropped 4 bases and J dropped 1; count of bases not matched to a gene: 7. The V gene's germline CDR1 is SGHTS and CDR2 YDEGEE. In DNA form, the CDR3 reads TGTGCCAGCAGCGGTGCCGGACAGGGGGCTGCCAAAAACATTCAGTACTTC. Protein sequence: CASSGAGQGAAKNIQYF.

The chain couples TRBV5-1 to TRBJ1-1, with D unresolved. Germline V lookup: CDR1 SGHRS, CDR2 YFSETQ. This CDR3 is built from 14 residues. V lost 7 bases to trimming and J lost 0 bases, with 13 bases between them. The CDR3 DNA sequence: TGCGCCAGCTACGACGGGGATCTGAACACTGAAGCTTTCTTT. This sequence encodes CASYDGDLNTEAFF.

This chain links TRBV5-6 with TRBJ2-2, with 13 nucleotides matching TRBD2. CDR1 and CDR2 (germline): SGHDT, YYEEEE. Germline trimming cut 4 bases from V and 1 base from J; bases unmatched to any gene: 4. The CDR3 contains 17 residues. The CDR3 sequence: CASSIRTSGRNTGELFF. CDR3 sequence (DNA): TGTGCCAGCAGCATTAGGACTAGCGGGAGGAACACCGGGGAGCTGTTTTTT.

V usage is TRBV19 and J usage is TRBJ2-2; TRBD1 matches at 8 bases. The CDR3 has 14 residues. V was clipped by 4 bases and J by 6 bases; unmatched bases: 4. Germline lookup yields CDR1 LNHDA and CDR2 SQIVND (reference sequence). CDR3 protein: CASSRDRNAGELFF. CDR3 DNA sequence: TGTGCCAGTAGTAGGGACAGGAATGCCGGGGAGCTGTTTTTT.

The chain couples TRBV29-1 to TRBJ2-1; 11 bases match TRBD2. Germline values: CDR1 SQVTM, CDR2 ANQGSEA. The CDR3 is 18 amino acids. Trimming cost V 3 bases and J 10 bases; bases outside gene matches: 20. The chain's CDR3 is CSVDSAQSSGRAKGEQFF. As DNA, the CDR3 is TGCAGCGTTGATTCGGCCCAAAGTAGCGGGAGGGCCAAGGGGGAGCAGTTCTTC.

Notes on this clone: Other nucleotide sequences from this sample produce the same CDR3. The chain carries TRBV7-2 and TRBJ2-5, with D maybe TRBD1 (5 bases). The CDR3 length is 14 residues. V lost 0 bases to trimming and J lost 4 bases, with 9 bases between them. CDR1 is SGHTA, CDR2 FQGNSA, per germline. For the CDR3, the DNA is TGTGCCAGCAGCTTAGCGGGGCAGGGAGAGACCCAGTACTTC. Amino acid sequence: CASSLAGQGETQYF. Drawing the rest from reference TRBV7-2 and TRBJ2-5, the complete variable domain is GAGVSQSPSNKVTEKGKDVELRCDPISGHTALYWYRQSLGQGLEFLIYFQGNSAPDKSGLPSDRFSAERTGGSVSTLTIQRTQQEDSAVYLCASSLAGQGETQYFGPGTRLLVL.

In DNA, the CDR3 is TGTGCCAGCAGCCCATTAGCGGGTTCCTACAATGAGCAGTTCTTC. Translation gives CASSPLAGSYNEQFF. The V gene is TRBV4-2, the J gene TRBJ2-1; 7 bases align to TRBD2. J lost 1 base, V lost 4 bases, and 4 bases had no gene match. The CDR3 is made up of 15 amino acids. Germline V CDR1 and CDR2: LGHNA, YNFKEQ.

This clone was recorded a few times. The chain carries TRBV19 and TRBJ1-4, with TRBD1 identical over 8 bases. After removal of 6 bases from V and 8 bases from J, the junction contained 8 bases not matched to a gene. The germline V gene has CDR1 LNHDA and CDR2 SQIVND (reference sequence). This CDR3 contains 14 residues. The CDR3 loop is CASSPTGVSEKLFF. The CDR3 DNA reads as TGTGCCAGTAGCCCGACAGGGGTTTCAGAAAAACTGTTTTTT.

V is TRBV6-4 and J is TRBJ2-1; 12 bases are shared with TRBD2. The length of the CDR3 is 18 residues. V trimming: 7 bases; J trimming: 2 bases; junction bases outside the gene matches: 12. Germline lookup yields CDR1 MRHNA and CDR2 SNTAGT. CDR3 sequence reads: CASNPLAGGPSPYNEQFF. The CDR3 nucleotides read TGTGCCAGCAATCCGCTAGCGGGAGGGCCCTCGCCCTACAATGAGCAGTTCTTC.

The J gene is TRBJ1-5, the V gene TRBV27; no reliable D call. V was pared by 7 bases and J by 2 bases, with 12 bases between. The CDR3 loop spans 14 amino acids. Germline CDR1 and CDR2: MNHEY and SMNVEV (reference sequence). The CDR3 sequence: CASKDPGGNQPQHF. CDR3 sequence (DNA): TGTGCCAGCAAGGACCCCGGGGGCAATCAGCCCCAGCATTTT.

The V gene is TRBV24-1, the J gene TRBJ1-1; the D gene is possibly TRBD1 (5 bases). The CDR3 sequence is 15 residues long. CDR1 is KGHDR and CDR2 is SFDVKD in the germline V gene. The germline V and J ends were trimmed by 6 bases and 1 base, with 14 bases remaining between them. The CDR3 bases are TGTGCCACCAGTCCGACCGGACAAGCGAACACTGAAGCTTTCTTT. Translation gives CATSPTGQANTEAFF.

The chain carries TRBV18 and TRBJ2-5; 7 bases fit TRBD2. This CDR3 is 13 amino acids long. V was pared by 1 base and J by 5 bases, with 1 base of the junction left unmatched. Germline V lookup: CDR1 KGHSH, CDR2 LQKENI. The CDR3 is CASSPQGGETQYF. The CDR3 DNA reads TGTGCCAGCTCACCACAGGGAGGGGAGACCCAGTACTTC.

The chain carries TRBV5-6 and TRBJ2-5; D call uncertain. With 2 bases removed from V and 1 base from J, the gap between germline ends came to 9 bases. There are 14 residues in the CDR3. In germline, CDR1 is SGHDT, CDR2 YYEEEE. CDR3 region: CASSFEQLQETQYF. Written as DNA, the CDR3 is TGTGCCAGCAGCTTTGAACAGCTCCAAGAGACCCAGTACTTC.

The gene calls are TRBV28 and TRBJ1-1, with TRBD1 as a possible D gene (5 bases). This CDR3 spans 14 amino acids. CDR1 MDHEN and CDR2 SYDVKM come from the germline V gene. V was cut by 0 bases and J by 1 base, with 6 bases left in between. Written as DNA, the CDR3 is TGTGCCAGCAGTTTATGGCAGGGGAACACTGAAGCTTTCTTT. It translates to CASSLWQGNTEAFF. Looking up the rest from reference TRBV28 and TRBJ1-1 gives the full variable domain: DVKVTQSSRYLVKRTGEKVFLECVQDMDHENMFWYRQDPGLGLRLIYFSYDVKMKEKGDIPEGYSVSREKKERFSLILESASTNQTSMYLCASSLWQGNTEAFFGQGTRLTVV.

The chain employs TRBV28 and TRBJ1-5; D is unclear. CDR1 and CDR2 (germline): MDHEN, SYDVKM. This CDR3 has 12 amino acids. With 8 bases removed from V and 2 bases from J, the gap between germline ends came to 7 bases. The CDR3 loop reads CASRYGNQPQHF. CDR3 nucleotides: TGTGCCAGCCGGTACGGCAATCAGCCCCAGCATTTT.

The gene calls are TRBV7-9 and TRBJ2-7; TRBD1 is a possible D gene (6 bases). The CDR3 contains 15 residues. The germline CDR1 and CDR2 sequences are SEHNR and FQNEAQ (reference sequence). With 0 bases removed from V and 2 bases from J, the gap between germline ends came to 11 bases. CDR3 coding DNA: TGTGCCAGCAGCTTAGCGGACAGCAAGCCCTACGAGCAGTACTTC. As protein: CASSLADSKPYEQYF.

The chain has TRBV18 and TRBJ2-3, with 8 bases lining up with TRBD2. This CDR3 has 18 residues. The ends lost 3 bases at V and 7 bases at J; junction bases unmatched: 18. Germline assignment: CDR1 KGHSH and CDR2 LQKENI. In DNA form, the CDR3 reads TGTGCCAGCTCACCTCTACCCCCCCAGCGGGAGCGGGGGAATACGCAGTATTTT. Its translation is CASSPLPPQRERGNTQYF.

As DNA, the CDR3 is TGCGCCAGCAGCTTGGCCGTCGGGGTTGGAAACACCATATATTTT. This translates into CASSLAVGVGNTIYF. The chain uses TRBV5-1 and TRBJ1-3; D unresolved. The CDR3 contains 15 residues. Trimming shortened V by 0 bases and J by 3 bases, and 10 bases separated the two germline ends. Germline values: CDR1 SGHRS, CDR2 YFSETQ. The full variable domain, in which reference TRBV5-1 and TRBJ1-3 provide the parts outside the CDR3, is KAGVTQTPRYLIKTRGQQVTLSCSPISGHRSVSWYQQTPGQGLQFLFEYFSETQRNKGNFPGRFSGRQFSNSRSEMNVSTLELGDSALYLCASSLAVGVGNTIYFGEGSWLTVV.

J is TRBJ2-2 and V is TRBV19; 15 nucleotides line up with TRBD2. Per the germline V gene, CDR1 is LNHDA and CDR2 is SQIVND (reference sequence). This CDR3 comprises 16 residues. V lost 3 bases, J lost 4 bases, and 0 bases stayed unmatched. The CDR3 DNA is TGTGCCAGTAGTATGGGACTAGCGGGAGGCACCGGGGAGCTGTTTTTT. Its translation: CASSMGLAGGTGELFF.